The rows below give T cell receptor beta chains drawn from one sample of a study of blood T cell repertoires in COVID-19. Only in-frame clones appear in the TCRdb table, and some are missing; sequencing was by immunoSEQ multiplex PCR. This sample has about 280,000 clones, with 88% found just once. The sequenced sample consisted of peripheral blood. These receptor sequences come from a man between 18 and 29 years old with active or convalescent COVID-19. The CDR3 runs from the conserved cysteine through the conserved F or W. Fields, in order: D gene, J gene, CDR3 length, V gene, clone size, CDR3 DNA, CDR3 protein. A D gene is named only where the DNA matches it firmly. Some rows have no size entry. The others give once, few or many, or a class for an expanded clone.

d_call: -
j_call: TRBJ1-1
cdr3_length: 14
v_call: TRBV3-1/TRBV3-2
clone_size: -
cdr3_nt: TGTGCCAGCAGCCTAACAGACAGGAACACTGAAGCTTTCTTT
cdr3_aa: CASSLTDRNTEAFF

d_call: -
j_call: TRBJ1-1
cdr3_length: 11
v_call: TRBV11-3
clone_size: once
cdr3_nt: TGTGCCAGCACCGACGGGGTTGAAGCTTTCTTT
cdr3_aa: CASTDGVEAFF

d_call: TRBD2
j_call: TRBJ2-5
cdr3_length: 14
v_call: TRBV5-1
clone_size: -
cdr3_nt: TGCGCCAGCAGCTTGGGGACTAGCCTAGAGACCCAGTACTTC
cdr3_aa: CASSLGTSLETQYF

d_call: TRBD1
j_call: TRBJ1-2
cdr3_length: 14
v_call: TRBV27
clone_size: -
cdr3_nt: TGTGCCAGCAGTTTATCGTGGGACAGCCCCAGTCTCGCCTTC
cdr3_aa: CASSLSWDSPSLAF

d_call: TRBD1
j_call: TRBJ1-1
cdr3_length: 14
v_call: TRBV7-9
clone_size: -
cdr3_nt: TGTGCCAGCAGCTTAGTGGGACAGGGAAACGAAGCTTTCTTT
cdr3_aa: CASSLVGQGNEAFF

d_call: -
j_call: TRBJ1-1
cdr3_length: 12
v_call: TRBV5-6
clone_size: -
cdr3_nt: TGTGCCAGCAGCTTGGGCCGAGAAGAAGCTTTCTTT
cdr3_aa: CASSLGREEAFF

d_call: TRBD1
j_call: TRBJ2-7
cdr3_length: 16
v_call: TRBV6-1
clone_size: once
cdr3_nt: TGTGCCAGCAGTGGAATAGCGGGACAGGGGAAGGGCGAGCAGTACTTC
cdr3_aa: CASSGIAGQGKGEQYF

d_call: TRBD1
j_call: TRBJ1-6
cdr3_length: 17
v_call: TRBV5-4
clone_size: -
cdr3_nt: TGTGCCAGCAGCTTGGGTGGAGGGGGCGCGGGAAATTCACCCCTCCACTTT
cdr3_aa: CASSLGGGGAGNSPLHF

d_call: TRBD1
j_call: TRBJ2-1
cdr3_length: 17
v_call: TRBV5-1
clone_size: -
cdr3_nt: TGCGCCAGCAGCCCCCTTGACGGGACAGGGATCAATTATGAGCAGTTCTTC
cdr3_aa: CASSPLDGTGINYEQFF

d_call: -
j_call: TRBJ1-2
cdr3_length: 18
v_call: TRBV9
clone_size: -
cdr3_nt: TGTGCCAGCAGCGTGGCAGCAGGGGAACGTCGTATGGACTATGGCTACACCTTC
cdr3_aa: CASSVAAGERRMDYGYTF

d_call: TRBD1
j_call: TRBJ2-7
cdr3_length: 14
v_call: TRBV9
clone_size: -
cdr3_nt: TGTGCCAGCAGCGTGGGACAGGGACTGTACGAGCAGTACTTC
cdr3_aa: CASSVGQGLYEQYF

d_call: -
j_call: TRBJ1-1
cdr3_length: 15
v_call: TRBV7-2
clone_size: -
cdr3_nt: TGTGCCAGCAGCCCGGAGGGGAGGGGGAACACTGAAGCTTTCTTT
cdr3_aa: CASSPEGRGNTEAFF

d_call: TRBD2
j_call: TRBJ2-7
cdr3_length: 15
v_call: TRBV27
clone_size: -
cdr3_nt: TGTGCCAGCAGACTGGCCCCCGGACTAGCGGGCGAGCAGTACTTC
cdr3_aa: CASRLAPGLAGEQYF